This TCR beta chain was found in a study of long-term antiretroviral therapy in people with HIV. Study-level points and caveats: Post-ART samples showed increased diversity that remained below transplant donor control levels.

Remarks on this clone: Antigen specificity is unknown.

The immunoSEQ assay was v3.0, run at survey level. This table comes from immunoSEQ multiplex PCR, and its TCRdb copy is limited to in-frame clones, with some not included. The sample holds about 18,000 clones, roughly 91% seen once. The material was unsorted PBMCs, obtained 3 years after starting antiretroviral therapy. This clonotype originated in a man between 45 and 60 years old with HIV.

The CDR3 loop reads CASSLAGHNEQFF. CDR3 DNA: TGTGCCAGCAGCTTAGCCGGCCACAATGAGCAGTTCTTC. The chain recombines TRBV11-2 with TRBJ2-1, with unresolved D. V shed 1 base and J shed 5 bases, with 6 bases lying between them. Germline assignment: CDR1 SGHAT and CDR2 FQNNGV. The length of the CDR3 is 13 residues.